One sample yielded the 25 T cell receptor beta chains listed below, sequenced in a study of human T cells and chemical hapten exposure. Time point reported: pre-sensitization, week 0. Noted treatment: therapeutic diphenylcyclopropenone sensitization with weekly scalp DPC. A single record per CDR3 protein comes from TCRdb applying MiXCR to the RACE reads. Of 85,000 to 120,000 distinct CDR3 sequences listed, 10% to 15% were seen once; the top ten hold 1.6%. The material sequenced was whole blood, taken in connection with sensitization to the hapten diphenylcyclopropenone (DPC). These TCRs come from a woman aged 45-59 years with alopecia areata. Some clones in this sample may be carry-over from other donors' samples.

This clonotype was recorded at least ten times. The chain has TRBV7-8 and TRBJ1-6, with 8 bases lining up with TRBD1. The trim removed 5 bases at V and 9 bases at J, leaving 9 bases unmatched. This CDR3 spans 15 amino acids. Germline CDR1 reads SGHVS; CDR2 reads FQNEAQ. This chain's CDR3 is CASSPPAGGRSPLHF. Written as DNA, the CDR3 is TGTGCCAGCAGCCCCCCAGCAGGGGGCCGTTCACCCCTCCACTTT.

This clonotype was counted between two and nine times. This chain connects TRBV7-2 to TRBJ1-1; D might be TRBD1 (5 bases). With 5 bases removed from V and 0 bases from J, the gap between germline ends came to 13 bases. The CDR3 extends over 15 amino acids. Per the germline V gene, CDR1 is SGHTA and CDR2 is FQGNSA. CDR3 sequence reads: CASSLMGDLNTEAFF. CDR3 bases: TGTGCCAGCAGCCTGATGGGGGACCTGAACACTGAAGCTTTCTTT.

This rearrangement joins TRBV6-5 to TRBJ1-4; possibly TRBD1 for D (5 bases). The CDR3 has 13 residues. CDR1 is MNHEY and CDR2 is SVGAGI in the germline V gene. Trimming left V 6 bases short and J 8 bases short, with 13 bases between. The CDR3 region has the DNA TGTGCCAGCAGCTCAAATGGGGGGGAAAAACTGTTTTTT. Translation gives CASSSNGGEKLFF.

This clonotype was counted a few times. The V and J genes are TRBV10-3 and TRBJ1-1; D possibly corresponds to TRBD1 (6 bases). CDR1 and CDR2 (germline): ENHRY, SYGVKD. The V and J ends lost 6 bases and 2 bases respectively, with 10 bases between them. The CDR3 has 13 amino acids. CDR3 in DNA: TGTGCCATCAGCAAGGGGGGTAACACTGAAGCTTTCTTT. It translates to CAISKGGNTEAFF.

This clonotype was seen at least ten times. This rearrangement joins TRBV6-5 to TRBJ1-1, with D unresolved. This CDR3 spans 13 amino acids. Trimming took 6 bases from V and 1 from J, leaving 9 bases between them. The germline V gene has CDR1 MNHEY and CDR2 SVGAGI. The CDR3 coding sequence is TGTGCCAGCAGCGGTAAGGGGAACACTGAAGCTTTCTTT. Translated: CASSGKGNTEAFF.

This clonotype was counted ten times or more. The chain is built from TRBV18 and TRBJ2-7, with D uncertain. V lost 3 bases to trimming and J lost 7 bases, with 16 bases between them. Germline CDR1 KGHSH, CDR2 LQKENI. The CDR3 spans 14 residues. CDR3 loop: CASSPVATSWEQYF. CDR3 nucleotides: TGTGCCAGCTCACCGGTGGCTACCTCGTGGGAGCAGTACTTC. Full variable domain (remainder filled in from reference TRBV18 and TRBJ2-7): NAGVMQNPRHLVRRRGQEARLRCSPMKGHSHVYWYRQLPEEGLKFMVYLQKENIIDESGMPKERFSAEFPKEGPSILRIQQVVRGDSAAYFCASSPVATSWEQYFGPGTRLTVT.

The CDR3 nucleotides are TGCGCCAGCAGCCAAGAGGCGGGGATAGATACGCAGTATTTT. This encodes CASSQEAGIDTQYF. This chain uses TRBV4-1 with TRBJ2-3, with a possible D match to TRBD2 (6 bases). Trimming pared 0 bases from V and 5 bases from J, leaving 9 bases between. Germline CDR1 reads MGHRA; CDR2 reads YSYEKL. The length of the CDR3 is 14 residues.

This clonotype was seen a few times. The V gene is TRBV20-1, the J gene TRBJ2-1, with 10 bases fitting TRBD1. The CDR3 loop spans 13 amino acids. J was trimmed by 10 bases and V by 1 base; bases with no gene match: 4. Germline assignment: CDR1 DFQATT and CDR2 SNEGSKA (reference sequence). CDR3 in DNA: TGCAGTGCTAGAGGACAGGGGGCGCGGGAGCAGTTCTTC. It encodes CSARGQGAREQFF.

This clonotype turned up a few times. The chain uses TRBV6-2 or TRBV6-3 and TRBJ1-1; D is uncertain. Trimming left V 8 bases short and J 0 bases short, with 10 bases between. CDR1 is MNHEY and CDR2 is SVGEGT in the germline V gene. The CDR3 is 13 amino acids. CDR3 sequence: CASEGIMNTEAFF. Written as DNA, the CDR3 is TGTGCCAGCGAAGGAATCATGAACACTGAAGCTTTCTTT.

V is TRBV7-2 and J is TRBJ2-5, with 11 nucleotides matching TRBD2. Germline values: CDR1 SGHTA, CDR2 FQGNSA. J was trimmed by 2 bases and V by 5 bases; bases with no gene match: 16. The CDR3 runs 19 residues. The CDR3 nucleotides are TGTGCCAGCAGCCCAGGACAGGGGCGACTAGCGGGGACTCAAGAGACCCAGTACTTC. It is translated as CASSPGQGRLAGTQETQYF.

This clonotype was picked up many times. The chain employs TRBV10-2 and TRBJ2-3; 13 bases line up with TRBD2. In germline, CDR1 is WSHSY, CDR2 SAAADI. Trimming removed 4 bases from V and 2 bases from J; junction bases left unmatched: 12. The CDR3 length is 19 residues. This CDR3 is CASSGGLAGVALDTDTQYF. The CDR3 coding sequence is TGCGCCAGCAGTGGAGGACTAGCGGGAGTCGCACTAGACACAGATACGCAGTATTTT.

This clonotype was found many times. This chain links TRBV2 with TRBJ1-6, with 7 bases lining up with TRBD1. CDR3 length: 13 amino acids. CDR1 SNHLY and CDR2 FYNNEI come from the germline V gene. Germline trimming cut 7 bases from V and 10 bases from J; bases unmatched to any gene: 7. The CDR3, as DNA: TGTGCCAGCAATGGACAGGCTCTCTCACCCCTCCACTTT. This translates into CASNGQALSPLHF.

This clonotype was seen only a few times. The chain uses TRBV12-3 or TRBV12-4 and TRBJ1-3; D remains unclear. The length of the CDR3 is 12 residues. Trimming pared 2 bases from V and 4 bases from J, leaving 3 bases between. CDR3 in amino acids: CASSLLGNTIYF. CDR3 in DNA: TGTGCCAGCAGTTTACTGGGAAACACCATATATTTT.

The J gene is TRBJ1-5, the V gene TRBV7-9; 9 nucleotides agree with TRBD1. Germline V lookup: CDR1 SEHNR, CDR2 FQNEAQ (reference sequence). V lost 1 base to trimming and J lost 5 bases; unmatched junction nucleotides: 3. CDR3 length: 15 residues. The CDR3 loop is CASSLGTGADQPQHF. In DNA, the CDR3 is TGTGCCAGCAGCTTAGGGACAGGGGCGGATCAGCCCCAGCATTTT.

The table lists this clonotype with a few counts. The chain has TRBV6-5 and TRBJ1-1; 8 bases are a match to TRBD1. The CDR3 contains 15 residues. V lost 5 bases to trimming and J lost 0 bases; unmatched junction nucleotides: 5. Germline CDR1 and CDR2: MNHEY and SVGAGI. The CDR3 spells CASSPGTGMNTEAFF. CDR3 sequence (DNA): TGTGCCAGCAGTCCCGGGACAGGCATGAACACTGAAGCTTTCTTT.

This clonotype was seen ten or more times. The V call is TRBV7-2, the J call TRBJ1-5; no firm D call. Germline CDR1 reads SGHTA; CDR2 reads FQGNSA. V dropped 6 bases and J dropped 5 bases, with 17 bases sitting between them. This CDR3 contains 15 residues. The CDR3 sequence is CASSLGSGRHQPQHF. The CDR3, as DNA: TGTGCCAGCAGTCTGGGCAGCGGTCGACATCAGCCCCAGCATTTT.

This chain links TRBV9 with TRBJ2-7; D possibly matches TRBD1 or TRBD2 (5 bases each). Germline V gene lookup returns CDR1 SGDLS and CDR2 YYNGEE. V lost 4 bases and J lost 6, with 11 bases in between. The CDR3 spans 12 residues. As DNA, the CDR3 is TGTGCCAGCAGCCGCCCGAGGGGCGAGCAGTACTTC. Translation gives CASSRPRGEQYF.

Ten or more counts support this clonotype. The chain has TRBV7-9 and TRBJ2-7; 8 nucleotides line up with TRBD2. The CDR3 sequence is 14 residues long. The J segment lost 7 bases and the V segment lost 2 bases, leaving 7 bases of the junction unmatched. Germline V lookup: CDR1 SEHNR, CDR2 FQNEAQ (reference sequence). CDR3 region: CASSLTSGSGEQYF. CDR3 coding DNA: TGTGCCAGCAGCTTAACTAGCGGTAGTGGTGAGCAGTACTTC. Variable domain in full (rest from reference TRBV7-9 and TRBJ2-7): DTGVSQNPRHKITKRGQNVTFRCDPISEHNRLYWYRQTLGQGPEFLTYFQNEAQLEKSRLLSDRFSAERPKGSFSTLEIQRTEQGDSAMYLCASSLTSGSGEQYFGPGTRLTVT.

This chain connects TRBV10-2 to TRBJ2-3; 9 nucleotides align to TRBD1. J was trimmed by 9 bases and V by 0 bases; bases with no gene match: 7. CDR1 is WSHSY and CDR2 is SAAADI in the germline V gene. This CDR3 contains 15 residues. CDR3 in amino acids: CASSESSGQGYTQYF. In DNA, the CDR3 is TGCGCCAGCAGTGAGTCGAGTGGACAGGGGTACACGCAGTATTTT.

This clonotype was seen ten or more times. This chain connects TRBV11-2 to TRBJ2-3, with D perhaps assigned TRBD1 or TRBD2 (5 bases each). V was shortened by 2 bases and J by 5 bases, with 17 bases between the two germline ends. The CDR3 covers 16 residues. The germline CDR1 and CDR2 sequences are SGHAT and FQNNGV. The CDR3 sequence is CASSLTRGRAQDTQYF. The CDR3 DNA is TGTGCCAGCAGCTTAACCCGGGGACGGGCCCAAGATACGCAGTATTTT.

This clonotype was seen a handful of times. J is TRBJ1-1 and V is TRBV7-2; 8 bases fit TRBD1. V gave up 8 bases and J gave up 7 bases; unmatched junction bases: 12. The germline CDR1 and CDR2 sequences are SGHTA and FQGNSA. CDR3 length equals 14 residues. The CDR3 bases are TGTGCCAGCCGTCCGGGTCTAACAGGGGGTGAAGCTTTCTTT. It yields the protein CASRPGLTGGEAFF.

The sample holds many counts of this clonotype. The chain uses TRBV14 and TRBJ2-7, with a possible D match to TRBD1 (5 bases). Per the germline V gene, CDR1 is SGHDN and CDR2 is FVKESK. The CDR3 has 12 amino acids. Deletions cut 5 bases from V and 2 bases from J, with 7 bases between. The CDR3 sequence: CASSAGTYEQYF. The CDR3 DNA is TGTGCCAGCAGCGCAGGGACCTACGAGCAGTACTTC.

The J gene is TRBJ1-1, the V gene TRBV6-1; TRBD1 aligns across 10 bases. J lost 1 base, V lost 5 bases, and 7 bases had no gene match. Germline V lookup: CDR1 MNHNS, CDR2 SASEGT. The CDR3 spans 16 residues. The CDR3 coding sequence is TGTGCCAGCAGTTTAAAAGGGACAGGGGCGAACACTGAAGCTTTCTTT. Its translation: CASSLKGTGANTEAFF.

This clonotype was counted a single time. Germline and junction disagree at one end, which may indicate a read error. The chain couples TRBV6-6 to TRBJ2-3; no clear D. Germline values: CDR1 MNHNY, CDR2 SVGAGI (reference sequence). The CDR3 loop spans 11 amino acids. CDR3: CTSSFTDTQYF. The CDR3 DNA follows: TGTACCAGCAGTTTCACAGATACGCAGTATTTT.

This clonotype was observed a few times. The rearrangement uses TRBV6-2 or TRBV6-3 and TRBJ2-7, with D possibly called TRBD1 or TRBD2 (5 bases each). The CDR3 has 14 residues. V lost 4 bases, J lost 3 bases, and 13 bases lay in between. CDR1 and CDR2 (germline): MNHEY, SVGEGT. The CDR3 DNA sequence: TGTGCCAGCAGTTTCCGGGACGGCTTCTACGAGCAGTACTTC. This encodes CASSFRDGFYEQYF.